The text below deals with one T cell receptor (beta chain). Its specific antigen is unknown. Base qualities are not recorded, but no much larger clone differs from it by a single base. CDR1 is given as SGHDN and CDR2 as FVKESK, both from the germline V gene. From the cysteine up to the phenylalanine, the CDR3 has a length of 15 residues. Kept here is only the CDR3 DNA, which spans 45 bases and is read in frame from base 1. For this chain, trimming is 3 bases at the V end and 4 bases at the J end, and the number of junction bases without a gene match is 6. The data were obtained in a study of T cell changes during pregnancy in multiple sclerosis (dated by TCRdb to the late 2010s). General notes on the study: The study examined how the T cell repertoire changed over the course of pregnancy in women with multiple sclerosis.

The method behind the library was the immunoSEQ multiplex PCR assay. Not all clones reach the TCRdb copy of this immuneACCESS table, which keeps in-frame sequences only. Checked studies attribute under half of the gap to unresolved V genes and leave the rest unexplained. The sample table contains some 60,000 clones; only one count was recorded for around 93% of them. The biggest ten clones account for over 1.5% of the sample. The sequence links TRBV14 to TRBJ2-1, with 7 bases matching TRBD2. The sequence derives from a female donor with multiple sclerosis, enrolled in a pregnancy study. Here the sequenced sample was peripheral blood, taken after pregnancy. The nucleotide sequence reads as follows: TGTGCCAGCAGCCAGTTGGCTAGCGGATACAATGAGCAGTTCTTC. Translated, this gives CASSQLASGYNEQFF.